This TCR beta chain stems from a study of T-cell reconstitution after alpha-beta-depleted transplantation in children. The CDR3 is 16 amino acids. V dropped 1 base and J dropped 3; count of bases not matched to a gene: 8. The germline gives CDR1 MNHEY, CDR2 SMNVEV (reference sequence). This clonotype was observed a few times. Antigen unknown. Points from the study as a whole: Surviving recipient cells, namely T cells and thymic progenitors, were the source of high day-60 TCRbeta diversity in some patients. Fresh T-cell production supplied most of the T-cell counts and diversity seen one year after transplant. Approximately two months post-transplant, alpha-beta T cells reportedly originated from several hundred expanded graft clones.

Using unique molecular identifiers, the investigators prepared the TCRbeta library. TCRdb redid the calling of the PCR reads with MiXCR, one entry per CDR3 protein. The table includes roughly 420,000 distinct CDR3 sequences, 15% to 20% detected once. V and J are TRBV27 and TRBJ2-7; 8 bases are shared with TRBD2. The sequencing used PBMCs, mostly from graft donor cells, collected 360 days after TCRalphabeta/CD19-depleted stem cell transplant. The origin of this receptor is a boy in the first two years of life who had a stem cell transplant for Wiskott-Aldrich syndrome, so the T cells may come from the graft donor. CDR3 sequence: CASSLYAGGIGYEQYF. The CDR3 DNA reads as TGTGCCAGCAGTTTATATGCGGGAGGAATAGGCTACGAGCAGTACTTC.